This T cell receptor beta chain was captured by sequencing in a study of cytomegalovirus exposure and HLA in healthy donors. Germline-derived CDR1 and CDR2 are SGHNT and YYREEE (reference sequence). CDR3 length: 19 residues. The ends lost 4 bases at V and 6 bases at J; junction bases unmatched: 17. The PCR had 60 Vbeta and 13 Jbeta primers. Only in-frame clones appear in the TCRdb table, and some are missing; sequencing was by immunoSEQ multiplex PCR. The sample shows some 130,000 clones, 72% of them seen only once. This TCR was sampled from a man aged 45-65 years in good health and CMV-seropositive. V gene TRBV5-4 combines with J gene TRBJ2-2, with 11 positions matching TRBD2. Sequencing was carried out using PBMCs. CDR3: CASSVVGLAGGHGAGELFF. DNA for the CDR3: TGTGCCAGCAGCGTAGTTGGGCTAGCGGGAGGTCATGGGGCCGGGGAGCTGTTTTTT.